The entry below gives a single TCR beta chain sequence along with its context. No antigen is known for it. The naive CD8 subset, CD45RO-negative cells positively selected for CCR7, excluded terminally differentiated effector memory CD45RA+ cells. Each donor was a Caucasian adult residing in Nashville, Tennessee. Germline V gene lookup returns CDR1 LNHDA and CDR2 SQIVND (reference sequence). V was pared by 7 bases and J by 4 bases, with 17 bases of the junction left unmatched. The CDR3 is 17 amino acids. These data are taken from a study of shared clonotypes between healthy human individuals. Broader study findings: Estimated richness was generally greater in naive than memory subsets.

The data were produced by immunoSEQ multiplex PCR, yet TCRdb's version contains in-frame clones alone and is incomplete. The sample contains about 2.1 million clones, 80% to 95% of which appear only once. The TCR was taken from a man between 18 and 35 years old in good health. Some clones in this sample may be carry-over from other donors' samples. Sequenced input: naive CD8+ T cells from PBMCs. The V and J genes are TRBV19 and TRBJ2-3, with 7 positions matching TRBD1. CDR3 in amino acids: CASTPSTGTVKPDTQYF. The CDR3 region has the DNA TGTGCCAGTACCCCCTCCACCGGGACAGTAAAGCCAGATACGCAGTATTTT.